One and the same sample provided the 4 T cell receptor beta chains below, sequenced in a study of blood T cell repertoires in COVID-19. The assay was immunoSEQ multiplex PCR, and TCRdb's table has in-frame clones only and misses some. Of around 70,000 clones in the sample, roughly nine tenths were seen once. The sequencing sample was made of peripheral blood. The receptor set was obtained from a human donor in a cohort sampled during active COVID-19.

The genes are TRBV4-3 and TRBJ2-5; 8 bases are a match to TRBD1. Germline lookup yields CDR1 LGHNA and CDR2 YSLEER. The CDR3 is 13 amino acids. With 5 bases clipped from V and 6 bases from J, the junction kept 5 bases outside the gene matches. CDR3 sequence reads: CASSMDREKTQYF. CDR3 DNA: TGCGCCAGCAGCATGGACAGGGAAAAGACCCAGTACTTC.

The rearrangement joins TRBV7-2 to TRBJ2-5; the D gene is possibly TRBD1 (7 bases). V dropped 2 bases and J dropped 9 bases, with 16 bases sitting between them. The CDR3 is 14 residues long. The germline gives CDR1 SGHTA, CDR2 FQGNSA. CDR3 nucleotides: TGTGCCAGCAGCTTACCCCCCAGGGGGGCGGCCCAGTACTTC. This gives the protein CASSLPPRGAAQYF. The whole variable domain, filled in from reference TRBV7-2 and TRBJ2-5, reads GAGVSQSPSNKVTEKGKDVELRCDPISGHTALYWYRQSLGQGLEFLIYFQGNSAPDKSGLPSDRFSAERTGGSVSTLTIQRTQQEDSAVYLCASSLPPRGAAQYFGPGTRLLVL.

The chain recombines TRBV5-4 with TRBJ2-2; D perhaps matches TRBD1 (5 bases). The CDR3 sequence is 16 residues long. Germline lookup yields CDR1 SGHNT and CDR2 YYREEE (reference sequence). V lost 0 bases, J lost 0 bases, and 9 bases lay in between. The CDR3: CASSLGGPTNTGELFF. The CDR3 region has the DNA TGTGCCAGCAGCTTGGGGGGCCCTACGAACACCGGGGAGCTGTTTTTT.

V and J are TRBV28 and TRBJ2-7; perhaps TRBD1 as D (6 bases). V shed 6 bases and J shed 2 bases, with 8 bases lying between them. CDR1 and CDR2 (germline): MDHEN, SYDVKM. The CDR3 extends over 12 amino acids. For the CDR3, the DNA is TGTGCCAGCAGCCAGGGGACCTACGAGCAGTACTTC. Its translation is CASSQGTYEQYF.